Presented here are 20 T cell receptor beta chains from one specimen sequenced in a study of T cells in Graves' hyperthyroidism and ophthalmopathy (dated by TCRdb to the late 2010s). Preparation of the library involved multiplex PCR. Sequencing was carried out with an Illumina HiSeq 2000. Amplification of TCR beta CDR3 regions was carried out from RNA transcripts. For the first round of RT-PCR on the TCR CDR3, the HTBI primer set was used together with the Qiagen OneStep RT-PCR kit. TCRdb applied fastp at Q25 and MiXCR to the public reads, then kept only in-frame beta chains. Rows with a matching CDR3 protein are joined into one entry that keeps the most common DNA and genes. This sample lists roughly 420,000 distinct CDR3 sequences; around 15% were detected once. Clones ranked in the top ten supply 5.3% of the sample. Sequencing used blood. These receptors were collected from a woman aged 18 to 35 with Graves' hyperthyroidism.

This clonotype has just a few counts. This may be a read error, as it is one base from a much larger clone. As the CDR3 is not closed by the conserved phenylalanine or tryptophan, this likely results from a read error. Here the CDR3 reads CSARAAGTSANTGELFI. For the CDR3, the DNA is TGCAGTGCTAGAGCCGCCGGGACTAGCGCTAACACCGGGGAGCTGTTTATT. The V and J genes are TRBV20-1 and TRBJ2-2, with 10 bases identical to TRBD2. The CDR3 is made up of 17 amino acids. The trim removed 1 base at V and 2 bases at J, leaving 7 bases unmatched. Germline CDR1 and CDR2: DFQATT and SNEGSKA (reference sequence).

The chain combines TRBV20-1 with TRBJ1-5; D is perhaps TRBD1 (6 bases). Deletions cut 6 bases from V and 6 bases from J, with 15 bases between. The CDR3 has 13 amino acids. CDR1 is DFQATT, CDR2 SNEGSKA, per germline (reference sequence). CDR3 in DNA: TGCAGTGCCACCAGGACAGCGGCTCAGCCCCAGCATTTT. It is translated as CSATRTAAQPQHF.

This clonotype has at least ten counts. J is TRBJ2-2 and V is TRBV2; tentative D call: TRBD1 (6 bases). Trimming shortened V by 9 bases and J by 1 base, and 6 bases separated the two germline ends. Germline CDR1 SNHLY, CDR2 FYNNEI. This CDR3 spans 12 amino acids. The CDR3 DNA is TGTGCCAGGACAGGGAACACCGGGGAGCTGTTTTTT. It yields the protein CARTGNTGELFF.

This clonotype was seen at least ten times. The CDR3 DNA reads as TGTGCCAGCTACGGTGTCTATGGCTACACCTTC. It encodes CASYGVYGYTF. The chain is built from TRBV6-1 and TRBJ1-2; D call uncertain. From germline, CDR1 is MNHNS and CDR2 SASEGT. CDR3 size: 11 residues. V lost 8 bases and J lost 4, with 8 bases in between.

In this sample, this clonotype turned up a few times. V usage is TRBV19 and J usage is TRBJ2-4; D is undetermined. This CDR3 region has 14 residues. In germline, CDR1 is LNHDA, CDR2 SQIVND (reference sequence). Deletions cut 5 bases from V and 6 bases from J, with 14 bases between. The CDR3 loop is CASSEAQLPNIQYF. The CDR3 DNA sequence: TGTGCCAGTAGTGAGGCTCAGCTACCAAACATTCAGTACTTC.

In this sample, this clonotype turned up many times. V is TRBV11-2 and J is TRBJ2-1; D is unclear. The CDR3 consists of 13 residues. Trimming removed 1 base at V and 6 bases at J, with 7 bases between. Germline CDR1 and CDR2: SGHAT and FQNNGV. The CDR3: CASSLVVGNEQFF. As DNA, the CDR3 is TGTGCCAGCAGCTTAGTTGTGGGCAATGAGCAGTTCTTC.

This clonotype has at least ten counts. The chain has TRBV6-1 and TRBJ2-7; 8 bases line up with TRBD1. The V segment lost 6 bases and the J segment 1 base; nucleotides outside the gene matches: 8. The CDR3 is made up of 15 amino acids. Germline assignment: CDR1 MNHNS and CDR2 SASEGT. The CDR3 DNA is TGTGCCAGCAGCCCCCGGGACAGGAGTTCCTACGAGCAGTACTTC. Translation: CASSPRDRSSYEQYF.

The table lists this clonotype with a few counts. This rearrangement joins TRBV7-3 to TRBJ2-2, with D unclear. There are 12 residues in the CDR3. V was shortened by 4 bases and J by 6 bases, with 6 bases between the two germline ends. Germline lookup yields CDR1 SGHTA and CDR2 FQGTGA. The CDR3 here is CASSSRAGELFF. The CDR3 DNA reads TGTGCCAGCAGCTCTAGGGCCGGGGAGCTGTTTTTT.

There are many counts of this clonotype. The genes are TRBV12-3 or TRBV12-4 and TRBJ1-1; D possibly corresponds to TRBD1 (6 bases). The CDR3 consists of 14 residues. V was clipped by 2 bases and J by 4 bases, with 11 bases between them. The CDR3 loop is CASSLNRVSTEAFF. CDR3 in DNA: TGTGCCAGCAGTTTAAACAGGGTATCCACTGAAGCTTTCTTT.

This clonotype has at least ten counts. The genes are TRBV2 and TRBJ2-7, with D tentatively TRBD2 (6 bases). The V and J ends lost 8 bases and 2 bases respectively, with 16 bases between them. The CDR3 covers 14 residues. CDR1 is SNHLY, CDR2 FYNNEI, per germline. CDR3 sequence reads: CASQGEAGPYEQYF. In DNA, the CDR3 is TGTGCCAGCCAGGGTGAGGCGGGGCCCTACGAGCAGTACTTC.

The V gene is TRBV7-2, the J gene TRBJ1-6; TRBD1 matches at 8 bases. V trimming: 5 bases; J trimming: 0 bases; junction bases outside the gene matches: 3. This CDR3 contains 16 residues. The germline V gene has CDR1 SGHTA and CDR2 FQGNSA. CDR3 amino acids: CASSPGGASYNSPLHF. In DNA form, the CDR3 reads TGTGCCAGCAGCCCAGGGGGCGCCTCCTATAATTCACCCCTCCACTTT.

This clonotype was observed at least ten times. The chain links TRBV20-1 to TRBJ2-1, with D maybe TRBD2 (6 bases). The CDR3 length is 16 residues. Per the germline V gene, CDR1 is DFQATT and CDR2 is SNEGSKA (reference sequence). V was trimmed by 6 bases and J by 1 base, leaving 19 bases between them. The CDR3 protein is CSAPNPGTSSYNEQFF. The CDR3 DNA reads as TGCAGTGCGCCCAACCCAGGGACTTCTTCCTACAATGAGCAGTTCTTC.

Remarks on this clonotype: A much larger clonotype is one base distant, so this may be a read error. The rearrangement joins TRBV28 to TRBJ2-3; the D call may be TRBD1 or TRBD2 (5 bases each). The V end was cut by 7 bases, the J end by 0 bases, with 23 bases between. CDR1 and CDR2 from the germline V gene are MDHEN and SYDVKM. The CDR3 consists of 18 residues. The CDR3 sequence is CASTNPGMVGPSTDTQYF. In DNA form, the CDR3 reads TGTGCCAGCACCAACCCCGGCATGGTGGGACCTAGCACAGATACGCAGTATTTT. Looking up the rest from reference TRBV28 and TRBJ2-3 gives the full variable domain: DVKVTQSSRYLVKRTGEKVFLECVQDMDHENMFWYRQDPGLGLRLIYFSYDVKMKEKGDIPEGYSVSREKKERFSLILESASTNQTSMYLCASTNPGMVGPSTDTQYFGPGTRLTVL.

This clonotype was seen repeatedly, ten times or more. The chain couples TRBV5-1 to TRBJ2-7, with D unresolved. CDR1 and CDR2 (germline): SGHRS, YFSETQ. V was cut by 0 bases and J by 7 bases, with 11 bases left in between. The length of the CDR3 is 13 residues. The CDR3: CASSLVGLWEQYF. CDR3 DNA sequence: TGCGCCAGCAGCTTGGTAGGCTTGTGGGAGCAGTACTTC.

This clonotype was recorded at least ten times. The chain carries TRBV30 and TRBJ1-1; D remains ambiguous. Germline CDR1 and CDR2: GTSNPN and SVGIG (reference sequence). CDR3 length equals 12 residues. Trimming stripped 0 bases from V and 3 bases from J, with 5 bases between. DNA of the CDR3: TGTGCCTGGAGTGTAAGCGACACTGAAGCTTTCTTT. Residues: CAWSVSDTEAFF. Together with reference TRBV30 and TRBJ1-1, the CDR3 gives the full variable domain: SQTIHQWPATLVQPVGSPLSLECTVEGTSNPNLYWYRQAAGRGLQLLFYSVGIGQISSEVPQNLSASRPQDRQFILSSKKLLLSDSGFYLCAWSVSDTEAFFGQGTRLTVV.

This clonotype was counted between two and nine times. In this CDR3 the conserved last residue, phenylalanine or tryptophan, is missing, so a read error is likely. The chain is built from TRBV18 and TRBJ2-5, with TRBD1 as a possible D gene (6 bases). Germline CDR1 reads KGHSH; CDR2 reads LQKENI. The germline V and J ends were trimmed by 4 bases and 0 bases, with 12 bases remaining between them. The CDR3 loop spans 15 amino acids. CDR3 coding DNA: TGTGCCAGCTCACTCTCTAGGACAGACCAAGAGACCCAGTACCTC. It translates to CASSLSRTDQETQYL.

This rearrangement joins TRBV7-2 to TRBJ2-1, with D tentatively TRBD2 (5 bases). In germline, CDR1 is SGHTA, CDR2 FQGNSA. The CDR3 is 15 amino acids. The ends were cut back, 6 bases at V and 0 bases at J, with 12 bases in the middle. CDR3 nucleotides: TGTGCCAGCAGACAGCGGAGCAGCTCCTACAATGAGCAGTTCTTC. It is translated as CASRQRSSSYNEQFF. The full variable domain, in which reference TRBV7-2 and TRBJ2-1 provide the parts outside the CDR3, is GAGVSQSPSNKVTEKGKDVELRCDPISGHTALYWYRQSLGQGLEFLIYFQGNSAPDKSGLPSDRFSAERTGGSVSTLTIQRTQQEDSAVYLCASRQRSSSYNEQFFGPGTRLTVL.

The CDR3 region has the DNA TGTGCCAGCAGTGAGGTGTGGAGGGACTCTGGCTACACCTTC. Amino acids: CASSEVWRDSGYTF. The chain recombines TRBV6-1 with TRBJ1-2, with D tentatively TRBD1 (5 bases). The CDR3 is 14 amino acids. V lost 3 bases to trimming and J lost 7 bases, with 15 bases between them. From germline, CDR1 is MNHNS and CDR2 SASEGT.

V and J are TRBV9 and TRBJ2-1; no reliable D call. CDR1 SGDLS and CDR2 YYNGEE come from the germline V gene. CDR3 length: 17 amino acids. Deletions cut 4 bases from V and 0 bases from J, with 17 bases between. The CDR3 bases are TGTGCCAGCAGCCCACGTTCTCCGGCCTACTCCTACAATGAGCAGTTCTTC. Amino acid sequence: CASSPRSPAYSYNEQFF.

The table lists this clonotype with many counts. The chain links TRBV30 to TRBJ1-6, with D unclear. The CDR3 totals 15 residues. Trimming removed 2 bases at V and 7 bases at J, with 15 bases between. Germline V CDR1 and CDR2: GTSNPN, SVGIG (reference sequence). In DNA form, the CDR3 reads TGTGCCTGGAGTACAAAAACCTTGGGGAATTCACCCCTCCACTTT. It specifies CAWSTKTLGNSPLHF. Variable domain in full (rest from reference TRBV30 and TRBJ1-6): SQTIHQWPATLVQPVGSPLSLECTVEGTSNPNLYWYRQAAGRGLQLLFYSVGIGQISSEVPQNLSASRPQDRQFILSSKKLLLSDSGFYLCAWSTKTLGNSPLHFGNGTRLTVT.